This entry lists 5 T cell receptor beta chains sequenced from one sample in a study of immune cell composition in non-small cell lung cancer. Here immunoSEQ multiplex PCR was the method, and the copy in TCRdb shows in-frame clones only, minus some. The profile shows several thousand clones, 60% to 85% of them singletons. Normal lung sampling was at least 3 cm from the tumour, as distant as possible. Input material: non-adjacent lung tissue. Receptor source: a human donor with non-small cell lung cancer.

The chain carries TRBV4-1 and TRBJ1-2, with 8 bases that match TRBD1. Germline assignment: CDR1 MGHRA and CDR2 YSYEKL. The CDR3 extends over 16 amino acids. V lost 4 bases, J lost 4 bases, and 11 bases stayed unmatched. CDR3 sequence: CASSLGGQGAAYGYTF. The CDR3, as DNA: TGCGCCAGCAGCCTCGGGGGGCAGGGGGCTGCCTATGGCTACACCTTC.

The chain combines TRBV27 with TRBJ2-7; 9 nucleotides agree with TRBD1. CDR1 is MNHEY and CDR2 is SMNVEV in the germline V gene (reference sequence). The CDR3 is made up of 15 amino acids. J gave up 4 bases and V 4 bases, and 8 bases lay outside the gene matches. CDR3 in DNA: TGTGCCAGCAGTTACAGGACAGGGGCAGGGTACGAGCAGTACTTC. It yields the protein CASSYRTGAGYEQYF.

CDR3 bases: TGTGCCAGCAGCGTAGTAGGGACTAGCGGGGGGACCTACAATGAGCAGTTCTTC. As protein: CASSVVGTSGGTYNEQFF. V is TRBV9 and J is TRBJ2-1; 15 positions agree with TRBD2. The CDR3 spans 18 residues. From germline, CDR1 is SGDLS and CDR2 YYNGEE. The V segment lost 0 bases and the J segment 2 bases; nucleotides outside the gene matches: 3.

This sequence joins TRBV5-1 and TRBJ2-4; D gene ambiguous. Per germline, CDR1 SGHRS and CDR2 YFSETQ. The length of the CDR3 is 12 residues. V gave up 0 bases and J gave up 5 bases, with 3 bases separating them. The CDR3 DNA reads TGCGCCAGCAGCTTGGGCCAAAACATTCAGTACTTC. It translates to CASSLGQNIQYF.

The chain recombines TRBV13 with TRBJ2-5; perhaps TRBD2 as D (7 bases). The CDR3 spans 16 residues. The V gene's germline CDR1 is PRHDT and CDR2 FYEKMQ (reference sequence). Trimming removed 3 bases from V and 4 bases from J, with 18 bases in between. The CDR3 protein is CASSFKGGPSGETQYF. The CDR3 DNA sequence: TGTGCCAGCAGCTTTAAGGGGGGGCCCAGTGGAGAGACCCAGTACTTC. Full variable domain (missing parts from reference TRBV13 and TRBJ2-5): AAGVIQSPRHLIKEKRETATLKCYPIPRHDTVYWYQQGPGQDPQFLISFYEKMQSDKGSIPDRFSAQQFSDYHSELNMSSLELGDSALYFCASSFKGGPSGETQYFGPGTRLLVL.